Below are 18 T cell receptor beta chains sequenced from a single sample in a study of T cells in Graves' hyperthyroidism and ophthalmopathy. Researchers amplified the TCR beta CDR3 regions from RNA transcripts. HTBI primers were used for first-round RT-PCR of the TCR CDR3. MiXCR was run by TCRdb on the multiplex PCR reads, yielding one entry per CDR3 protein. The data show more than 300,000 distinct CDR3 sequences, less than 20% seen once. The sequenced material came from blood. The receptors stem from a man younger than 35 with Graves' ophthalmopathy.

This clonotype was counted at least ten times. The chain joins TRBV7-9 to TRBJ1-1, with D maybe TRBD1 (5 bases). Germline V CDR1 and CDR2: SEHNR, FQNEAQ (reference sequence). V shed 4 bases and J shed 0 bases, with 12 bases lying between them. The CDR3 loop spans 15 amino acids. CDR3 sequence (DNA): TGTGCCAGCAGCTCCGACAGCAACATGAACACTGAAGCTTTCTTT. It yields the protein CASSSDSNMNTEAFF.

This clonotype was detected only a few times. The rearrangement uses TRBV6-1 and TRBJ1-5; 9 nucleotides match TRBD1. Germline V CDR1 and CDR2: MNHNS, SASEGT. CDR3 length equals 18 residues. J was trimmed by 0 bases and V by 8 bases; bases with no gene match: 14. The CDR3, as DNA: TGTGCCAGCGGTAGGACAGGGGTATTGGTCCATAGCAATCAGCCCCAGCATTTT. As protein: CASGRTGVLVHSNQPQHF.

This clonotype was seen ten or more times. The chain couples TRBV4-1 to TRBJ1-5; D is uncertain. V lost 4 bases and J 1 base, leaving 11 bases between the germline ends. Germline CDR1 MGHRA, CDR2 YSYEKL. The CDR3 contains 15 residues. The CDR3 sequence is CASSPHPDSNQPQHF. The DNA for the CDR3 is TGCGCCAGCAGCCCTCACCCGGACAGCAATCAGCCCCAGCATTTT.

The J gene is TRBJ2-2, the V gene TRBV5-1, with D possibly matching TRBD1 (6 bases). The CDR3 sequence is 14 residues long. Trimming took 7 bases from V and 4 from J, leaving 14 bases between them. Germline V gene data show CDR1 as SGHRS and CDR2 as YFSETQ. CDR3 protein: CASGVGAGTGELFF. As DNA, the CDR3 is TGCGCCAGCGGCGTGGGGGCTGGCACCGGGGAGCTGTTTTTT.

Ten or more counts support this clonotype. This chain joins TRBV3-1 and TRBJ1-6; D not certain. Germline CDR1 reads LGHDT; CDR2 reads YNNKEL (reference sequence). V was trimmed by 4 bases and J by 3 bases, leaving 7 bases between them. There are 14 residues in the CDR3. This CDR3 is CASSRGNYNSPLHF. The CDR3 DNA is TGTGCCAGCAGCCGTGGCAACTATAATTCACCCCTCCACTTT.

This clonotype has a handful of counts. The chain links TRBV27 to TRBJ1-1; no firm D call. Germline V CDR1 and CDR2: MNHEY, SMNVEV (reference sequence). There are 14 residues in the CDR3. V lost 6 bases and J 8 bases, leaving 19 bases between the germline ends. As DNA, the CDR3 is TGTGCCAGCAGGGTGAGGACGGACTATGGAGAAGCTTTCTTT. Translating gives CASRVRTDYGEAFF.

There are a few counts of this clonotype. The rearrangement links TRBV6-1 to TRBJ1-5; 8 positions match TRBD1. CDR3 length: 15 residues. Germline V gene sequence: CDR1 MNHNS, CDR2 SASEGT. With 5 bases clipped from V and 7 bases from J, the junction kept 10 bases outside the gene matches. DNA for the CDR3: TGTGCCAGCAGTTCAGGACAGGGAGAGTACCAGCCCCAGCATTTT. This encodes CASSSGQGEYQPQHF.

The V and J genes are TRBV7-9 and TRBJ1-1; D uncertain. This CDR3 contains 13 residues. In germline, CDR1 is SEHNR, CDR2 FQNEAQ (reference sequence). The germline V and J ends were trimmed by 2 bases and 7 bases, with 11 bases remaining between them. CDR3 in amino acids: CASSLSWAVEAFF. Here the CDR3 DNA reads TGTGCCAGCAGCTTAAGTTGGGCCGTTGAAGCTTTCTTT.

This clonotype has just a few counts. V and J are TRBV5-1 and TRBJ2-7, with 7 bases that match TRBD2. CDR3 length equals 14 residues. J lost 5 bases, V lost 4 bases, and 9 bases had no gene match. Germline V gene sequence: CDR1 SGHRS, CDR2 YFSETQ. In DNA, the CDR3 is TGCGCCAGCAGCCAAGACTGGGGAGGGAACGAGCAGTACTTC. It encodes CASSQDWGGNEQYF.

J is TRBJ2-7 and V is TRBV5-1; D may correspond to TRBD1 or TRBD2 (6 bases each). Germline lookup yields CDR1 SGHRS and CDR2 YFSETQ. This CDR3 contains 18 residues. V was pared by 3 bases and J by 6 bases, with 28 bases between. The CDR3 DNA sequence: TGCGCCAGCAGCTCCACGCTAACAGGGAGGAGGGGGACGGGCGAGCAGTACTTC. Translation gives CASSSTLTGRRGTGEQYF.

This clonotype has a count of ten or more. V is TRBV7-9 and J is TRBJ2-7; D unresolved. Looked up from germline, CDR1 is SEHNR and CDR2 is FQNEAQ (reference sequence). The CDR3 extends over 12 amino acids. V dropped 8 bases and J dropped 3 bases, with 11 bases sitting between them. This CDR3 is CASDSEGYEQYF. CDR3 bases: TGTGCCAGCGATTCCGAAGGCTACGAGCAGTACTTC.

The sample holds many counts of this clonotype. The chain recombines TRBV2 with TRBJ2-7; tentative D call: TRBD2 (5 bases). The ends were cut back, 4 bases at V and 7 bases at J, with 5 bases in the middle. The CDR3 covers 10 residues. CDR1 is SNHLY and CDR2 is FYNNEI in the germline V gene. The CDR3 loop reads CASSGEEQYF. CDR3 coding DNA: TGTGCCAGCAGTGGGGAGGAGCAGTACTTC.

The chain is built from TRBV5-1 and TRBJ2-1; D perhaps matches TRBD2 (5 bases). Deletions cut 0 bases from V and 6 bases from J, with 10 bases between. The CDR3 runs to 14 residues. Germline lookup yields CDR1 SGHRS and CDR2 YFSETQ. The CDR3 nucleotides read TGCGCCAGCAGCTTGGGAGGGCAGGTCAATGAGCAGTTCTTC. Amino acids: CASSLGGQVNEQFF.

The V and J genes are TRBV10-3 and TRBJ2-7; 13 bases are shared with TRBD2. V trimming: 0 bases; J trimming: 3 bases; junction bases outside the gene matches: 14. Germline CDR1 ENHRY, CDR2 SYGVKD. The length of the CDR3 is 20 residues. CDR3 sequence: CAISESLVGLAGAGIYEQYF. The CDR3 coding sequence is TGTGCCATCAGTGAGTCTTTAGTTGGACTAGCGGGGGCGGGGATCTACGAGCAGTACTTC.

The chain couples TRBV7-9 to TRBJ2-2; TRBD1 agrees at 7 bases. V shed 6 bases, J shed 6 bases, and the junction held 10 bases outside the gene matches. The CDR3 is 15 residues long. Germline CDR1 and CDR2: SEHNR and FQNEAQ (reference sequence). DNA of the CDR3: TGTGCCAGCAGTCACCATCGACAGGGTTCCGGGGAGCTGTTTTTT. It specifies CASSHHRQGSGELFF.

This clonotype turned up a few times. The chain joins TRBV6-1 to TRBJ2-2; the D is unclear. This CDR3 contains 13 residues. In germline, CDR1 is MNHNS, CDR2 SASEGT. The germline V and J ends were trimmed by 2 bases and 6 bases, with 7 bases remaining between them. Here the CDR3 DNA reads TGTGCCAGCAGTGAAAGGGTCTCCGGGGAGCTGTTTTTT. Protein: CASSERVSGELFF.

This clonotype was counted at least ten times. The CDR3 loop reads CASSSQQESTEAFF. The CDR3 nucleotides read TGTGCCAGCAGCTCTCAACAGGAATCCACTGAAGCTTTCTTT. The chain carries TRBV7-2 and TRBJ1-1, with D maybe TRBD1 (5 bases). Germline V CDR1 and CDR2: SGHTA, FQGNSA. CDR3 length: 14 amino acids. V gave up 4 bases and J gave up 4 bases, with 13 bases separating them. The whole variable domain, filled in from reference TRBV7-2 and TRBJ1-1, reads GAGVSQSPSNKVTEKGKDVELRCDPISGHTALYWYRQSLGQGLEFLIYFQGNSAPDKSGLPSDRFSAERTGGSVSTLTIQRTQQEDSAVYLCASSSQQESTEAFFGQGTRLTVV.

The rearrangement links TRBV4-1 to TRBJ2-3; 12 nucleotides align to TRBD2. J was trimmed by 6 bases and V by 6 bases; bases with no gene match: 7. CDR1 and CDR2 (germline): MGHRA, YSYEKL. The CDR3 sequence is 15 residues long. This CDR3 is CASSLGLAGRDTQYF. CDR3 sequence (DNA): TGCGCCAGCAGTCTTGGACTAGCGGGGCGGGATACGCAGTATTTT.